The rows below give T cell receptor beta chains drawn from one sample of a study of early T cells in non-severe SARS-CoV-2 infection. TCRdb reprocessed the 5' RACE reads via MiXCR and lists one record per CDR3 protein. The sample has over 25,000 distinct CDR3 sequences, roughly a tenth seen once. Sequenced: whole blood. Every receptor here comes from an adult who was a healthcare worker with PCR-confirmed SARS-CoV-2 infection or an uninfected control (not recorded which). Each CDR3 is given with its conserved first and last residue. The D gene is left open where the match is weak. Clone size is shown for a subset of rows, as once, few, many or a class of expanded clone.

d_gene	v_gene	j_gene	abundance	CDR3aa	CDR3nt
.	TRBV5-1	TRBJ1-1	many	CASTIGAGGSEAFF	TGCGCCAGCACCATTGGGGCGGGGGGCTCTGAAGCTTTCTTT
TRBD2	TRBV5-6	TRBJ2-3	few	CASSLLSGGPDTQYF	TGTGCCAGCAGCTTGTTGTCGGGGGGGCCAGATACGCAGTATTTT
.	TRBV12-3/TRBV12-4	TRBJ2-3	few	CASSLWNGDTQYF	TGTGCCAGCAGTCTGTGGAACGGAGATACGCAGTATTTT
.	TRBV30	TRBJ2-3	.	CAWTRDSDDTQYF	TGTGCCTGGACTAGGGACTCCGACGATACGCAGTATTTT
TRBD1	TRBV20-1	TRBJ2-3	.	CSAPGTGSDTQYF	TGCAGTGCCCCCGGGACAGGGTCAGATACGCAGTATTTT
.	TRBV29-1	TRBJ2-5	.	CSVESFVSETQYF	TGCAGCGTTGAATCCTTTGTGAGTGAGACCCAGTACTTC
.	TRBV11-2	TRBJ2-5	few	CASSLLGQETQYF	TGTGCCAGCAGCTTATTGGGCCAAGAGACCCAGTACTTC
.	TRBV6-2/TRBV6-3	TRBJ1-6	many	CASRNRLNYNSPLHF	TGTGCCAGCAGGAACAGGCTCAACTATAATTCACCCCTCCACTTT
.	TRBV11-1	TRBJ2-1	few	CASSLAGDTYNEQFF	TGTGCCAGCAGCTTAGCGGGGGACACCTACAATGAGCAGTTCTTC
TRBD1	TRBV6-1	TRBJ1-5	few	CASRLGQGGNQPQHF	TGTGCCAGCAGGCTTGGACAGGGAGGCAATCAGCCCCAGCATTTT
.	TRBV5-5	TRBJ2-1	many	CASSLGGNRHNEQFF	TGTGCCAGCAGCTTGGGAGGGAACCGGCACAATGAGCAGTTCTTC
.	TRBV12-3/TRBV12-4	TRBJ1-1	.	CASSFTEAFF	TGTGCCAGCAGTTTTACTGAAGCTTTCTTT
TRBD1	TRBV6-5	TRBJ2-7	many	CASRGSGGQGNEQYF	TGTGCCAGCAGGGGCAGTGGTGGACAGGGCAACGAGCAGTACTTC
.	TRBV10-3	TRBJ1-1	few	CAISESVRGAEAFF	TGTGCCATCAGTGAGTCTGTGAGGGGGGCTGAAGCTTTCTTT
.	TRBV27	TRBJ1-6	many	CASSLQGIGSLHF	TGTGCCAGCAGTTTACAGGGGATCGGATCCCTCCACTTT
TRBD1	TRBV6-6	TRBJ2-1	few	CASSSLTGSSYNEQFF	TGTGCCAGCAGTTCTTTGACAGGGAGCTCCTACAATGAGCAGTTCTTC
TRBD1	TRBV6-5	TRBJ2-2	many	CASAGQGRTGELFF	TGTGCCAGCGCCGGACAGGGGCGTACCGGGGAGCTGTTTTTT
TRBD1	TRBV30	TRBJ2-3	.	CAWRRQGSTDTQYF	TGTGCCTGGAGGAGACAGGGAAGCACAGATACGCAGTATTTT
.	TRBV18	TRBJ1-5	many	CASSTDTPVAQPQHF	TGTGCCAGCTCAACGGACACTCCGGTCGCTCAGCCCCAGCATTTT
TRBD1	TRBV12-3/TRBV12-4	TRBJ1-6	many	CASRDRVDSPLHF	TGTGCCAGCAGGGACAGGGTGGACTCACCCCTCCACTTT